This T cell receptor beta chain is drawn from a study of shared clonotypes between healthy human individuals. Study outcomes and limitations: Few donors limited the genetic and exposure-history diversity represented.

Method: immunoSEQ multiplex PCR; TCRdb's copy keeps in-frame clones and lacks some. The sample consists of a few million clones, around 95% of them appearing once. Germline V gene sequence: CDR1 SSHAT, CDR2 FNYEAQ (reference sequence). The CDR3 is made up of 12 amino acids. As for this clone: Its cognate antigen is unknown. An end of the junction does not agree with germline; a read error may underlie this.

The TCR originated in a man aged 18-30 years in good health. The gene calls are TRBV7-7 and TRBJ1-2; D is unresolved. Source material: naive CD4+ T cells sorted from blood. Subset noted: CD45RA+ positively selected. CDR3 DNA: TGTGCTAGCAGCTTAGCGCTTGGTCGCTACACCTTC. This translates into CASSLALGRYTF.